This entry lists 12 T cell receptor beta chains sequenced from one sample in a study of graft-versus-host responses after intestinal transplantation. Once graft tissue had been processed, intraepithelial and lamina propria lymphocytes were released. Sequencing was performed with immunoSEQ multiplex PCR; in TCRdb, only in-frame clones are kept and a portion is missing. The table lists approximately 15,000 clones, 75% to 85% of them singletons. Sequencing was performed on ileum tissue, taken just over 100 days after intestinal transplant. Every receptor here comes from a human patient who received an intestinal transplant, so some T cells may come from the graft donor.

The chain employs TRBV6-1 and TRBJ1-5; 8 bases match TRBD1. The J segment lost 5 bases and the V segment lost 6 bases, leaving 3 bases of the junction unmatched. From germline, CDR1 is MNHNS and CDR2 SASEGT. This CDR3 is 13 amino acids long. CDR3 nucleotide sequence: TGTGCCAGCAGCCGGACAGGGCATCAGCCCCAGCATTTT. Translating it yields CASSRTGHQPQHF.

CDR3 sequence reads: CASSFPSGADNEQFF. DNA of the CDR3: TGTGCCAGCAGTTTTCCTAGCGGAGCAGACAATGAGCAGTTCTTC. The chain joins TRBV28 to TRBJ2-1, with 7 bases matching TRBD2. The CDR3 sequence is 15 residues long. Losses at the gene ends were 3 bases for V and 5 bases for J; bases not matched to a gene: 7. Germline V gene lookup returns CDR1 MDHEN and CDR2 SYDVKM.

The chain uses TRBV4-1 and TRBJ1-4; TRBD1 matches at 7 bases. CDR3 length: 17 residues. The germline CDR1 and CDR2 sequences are MGHRA and YSYEKL. V was pared by 3 bases and J by 2 bases, with 9 bases of the junction left unmatched. For the CDR3, the DNA is TGCGCCAGCAGCCATCAGCGTGGGACAGCTACTAATGAAAAACTGTTTTTT. Encoded protein: CASSHQRGTATNEKLFF.

V is TRBV27 and J is TRBJ2-7; 8 bases agree with TRBD1. Germline CDR1 and CDR2: MNHEY and SMNVEV (reference sequence). The CDR3 is 12 residues long. V was pared by 8 bases and J by 5 bases, with 5 bases of the junction left unmatched. The CDR3: CASGTGLHEQYF. The CDR3 region has the DNA TGTGCCAGCGGGACAGGACTACACGAGCAGTACTTC.

V and J are TRBV7-9 and TRBJ2-1, with TRBD2 identical over 10 bases. CDR3 length: 16 residues. V trimming: 4 bases; J trimming: 2 bases; junction bases outside the gene matches: 5. Germline-derived CDR1 and CDR2 are SEHNR and FQNEAQ (reference sequence). The CDR3 coding sequence is TGTGCCAGCAGCTCCCTAAGCGGGAGGGCCTACAATGAGCAGTTCTTC. Translating gives CASSSLSGRAYNEQFF.

The chain couples TRBV11-3 to TRBJ2-3, with D maybe TRBD1 (6 bases). The CDR3 covers 18 residues. Germline CDR1 and CDR2: SGHNT and YENEEA. Trimming shortened V by 1 base and J by 2 bases, and 19 bases separated the two germline ends. The DNA for the CDR3 is TGTGCCAGCAGCTTAGCCGACGAGGGACAACCCAACACAGATACGCAGTATTTT. Translation: CASSLADEGQPNTDTQYF.

The rearrangement links TRBV6-1 to TRBJ2-7; weak D call: TRBD2 (5 bases). Germline values: CDR1 MNHNS, CDR2 SASEGT. The CDR3 is 13 amino acids. Trimming cost V 8 bases and J 5 bases, with 16 bases left between them. CDR3 loop: CASSVGSSDEQYF. The CDR3 coding sequence is TGTGCCAGCTCGGTAGGGAGTTCGGACGAGCAGTACTTC.

The chain combines TRBV6-1 with TRBJ2-4; TRBD1 matches at 7 bases. Trimming cost V 6 bases and J 7 bases; bases outside gene matches: 0. The CDR3 is made up of 11 amino acids. The germline V gene has CDR1 MNHNS and CDR2 SASEGT. CDR3: CASRQGNIQYF. The CDR3 bases are TGTGCCAGCAGACAGGGGAACATTCAGTACTTC.

The rearrangement uses TRBV5-1 and TRBJ2-5; D gene unclear. The germline gives CDR1 SGHRS, CDR2 YFSETQ. This CDR3 has 12 residues. V was trimmed by 0 bases and J by 2 bases, leaving 2 bases between them. In DNA, the CDR3 is TGCGCCAGCAGCTTGGGGCAAGAGACCCAGTACTTC. It specifies CASSLGQETQYF.

V usage is TRBV12-5 and J usage is TRBJ2-7; D remains unclear. CDR3 size: 16 residues. Trimming took off 3 bases at V and 2 bases at J, with 17 bases between the two ends. The V gene's germline CDR1 is LGHNT and CDR2 FRNRAP. The CDR3 coding sequence is TGTGCTAGTGGTTTTCTTTCAAGTCTCCAGACCTACGAGCAGTACTTC. Translating it yields CASGFLSSLQTYEQYF.

The chain uses TRBV5-1 and TRBJ2-7, with 8 bases fitting TRBD2. The CDR3 is 15 residues long. Looked up from germline, CDR1 is SGHRS and CDR2 is YFSETQ. Germline trimming cut 3 bases from V and 2 bases from J; bases unmatched to any gene: 7. CDR3 protein: CASSSLAGFPYEQYF. CDR3 bases: TGCGCCAGCAGCTCCCTAGCGGGCTTTCCCTACGAGCAGTACTTC.

The CDR3: CASRNFGQGSDEQYF. The DNA of the CDR3 is TGTGCCAGTAGGAACTTCGGGCAGGGTAGCGACGAGCAGTACTTC. This chain links TRBV19 with TRBJ2-5; possibly TRBD1 or TRBD2 for D (5 bases each). The closer fit of TRBJ2-7 to the DNA end suggests the J call may be wrong. CDR1 and CDR2 (germline): LNHDA, SQIVND (reference sequence). The length of the CDR3 is 15 residues.